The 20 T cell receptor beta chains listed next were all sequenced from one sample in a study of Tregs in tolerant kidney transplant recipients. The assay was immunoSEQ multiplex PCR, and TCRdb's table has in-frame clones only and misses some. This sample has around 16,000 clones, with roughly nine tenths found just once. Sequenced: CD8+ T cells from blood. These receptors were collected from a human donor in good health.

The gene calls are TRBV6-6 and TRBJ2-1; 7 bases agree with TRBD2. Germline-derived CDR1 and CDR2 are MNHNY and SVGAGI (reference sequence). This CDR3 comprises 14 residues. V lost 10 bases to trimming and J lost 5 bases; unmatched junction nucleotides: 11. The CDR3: CATSPGGRNNEQFF. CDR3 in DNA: TGTGCCACCTCTCCGGGAGGACGTAACAATGAGCAGTTCTTC.

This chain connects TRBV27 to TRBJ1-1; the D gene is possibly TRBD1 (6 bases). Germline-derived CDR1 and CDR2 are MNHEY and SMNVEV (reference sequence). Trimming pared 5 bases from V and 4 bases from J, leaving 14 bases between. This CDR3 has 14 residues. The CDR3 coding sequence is TGTGCCAGCAGTCCGAACACAGGGAGCACTGAAGCTTTCTTT. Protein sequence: CASSPNTGSTEAFF.

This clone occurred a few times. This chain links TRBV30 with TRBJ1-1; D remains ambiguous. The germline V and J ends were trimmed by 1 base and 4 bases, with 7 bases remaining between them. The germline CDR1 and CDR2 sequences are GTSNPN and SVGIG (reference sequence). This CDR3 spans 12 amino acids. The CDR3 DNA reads TGTGCCTGGAGTGCAGGTGCCACTGAAGCTTTCTTT. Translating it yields CAWSAGATEAFF.

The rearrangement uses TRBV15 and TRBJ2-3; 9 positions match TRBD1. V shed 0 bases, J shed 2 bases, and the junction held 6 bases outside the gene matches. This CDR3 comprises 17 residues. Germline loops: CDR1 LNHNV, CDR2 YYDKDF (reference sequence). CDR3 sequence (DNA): TGTGCCACCAGCAGAGACGGGGGACAGGGCCTCACAGATACGCAGTATTTT. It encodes CATSRDGGQGLTDTQYF.

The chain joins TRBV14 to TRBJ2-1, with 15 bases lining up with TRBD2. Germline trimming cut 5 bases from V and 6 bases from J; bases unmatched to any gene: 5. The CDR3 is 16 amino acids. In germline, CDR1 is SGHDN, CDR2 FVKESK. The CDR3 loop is CASSLGTSGRSNEQFF. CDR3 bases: TGTGCCAGCAGCTTAGGGACTAGCGGGAGGAGCAATGAGCAGTTCTTC.

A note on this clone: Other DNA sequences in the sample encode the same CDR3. DNA of the CDR3: TGTGCCAGCAGACCCGGGACAGGGGATTATGAGCAGTTCTTC. Translation gives CASRPGTGDYEQFF. The V call is TRBV6-6, the J call TRBJ2-1; 10 bases fit TRBD1. The CDR3 is 14 residues long. With V trimmed by 6 bases and J by 8 bases, 7 bases remained unmatched. Germline lookup yields CDR1 MNHNY and CDR2 SVGAGI (reference sequence).

Written as DNA, the CDR3 is TGTGCCAGCAGCTCGGGACTTCGATCCTACGAGCAGTACTTC. Translated, it gives CASSSGLRSYEQYF. V and J are TRBV12-1 and TRBJ2-7; the table gives TRBD2 as D, unverified against the DNA. TRBV12-1 is annotated as a pseudogene. The CDR3 runs to 14 residues.

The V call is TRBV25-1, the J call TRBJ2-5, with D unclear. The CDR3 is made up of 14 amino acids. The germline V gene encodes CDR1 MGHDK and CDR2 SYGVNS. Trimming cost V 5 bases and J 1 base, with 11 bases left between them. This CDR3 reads CASSLIGVQETQYF. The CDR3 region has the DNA TGTGCCAGCAGTCTAATAGGAGTCCAAGAGACCCAGTACTTC.

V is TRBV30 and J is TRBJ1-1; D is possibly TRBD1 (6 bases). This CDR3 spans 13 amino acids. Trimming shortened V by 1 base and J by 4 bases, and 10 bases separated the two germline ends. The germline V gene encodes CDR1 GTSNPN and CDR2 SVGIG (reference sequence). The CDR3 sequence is CAWSGQGPTEAFF. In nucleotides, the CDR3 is TGTGCCTGGAGTGGTCAGGGGCCCACTGAAGCTTTCTTT.

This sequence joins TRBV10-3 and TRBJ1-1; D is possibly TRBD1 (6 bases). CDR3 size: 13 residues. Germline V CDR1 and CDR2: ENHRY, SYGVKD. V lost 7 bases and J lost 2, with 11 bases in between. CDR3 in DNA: TGTGCCATCACGGGGGCCGTAAACACTGAAGCTTTCTTT. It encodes CAITGAVNTEAFF.

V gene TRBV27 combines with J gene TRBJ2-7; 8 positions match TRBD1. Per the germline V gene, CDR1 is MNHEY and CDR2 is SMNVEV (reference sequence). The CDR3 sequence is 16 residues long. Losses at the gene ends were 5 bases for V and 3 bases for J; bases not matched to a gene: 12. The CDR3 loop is CASSPTPGQVFYEQYF. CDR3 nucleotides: TGTGCCAGCAGTCCTACTCCGGGACAGGTATTCTACGAGCAGTACTTC.

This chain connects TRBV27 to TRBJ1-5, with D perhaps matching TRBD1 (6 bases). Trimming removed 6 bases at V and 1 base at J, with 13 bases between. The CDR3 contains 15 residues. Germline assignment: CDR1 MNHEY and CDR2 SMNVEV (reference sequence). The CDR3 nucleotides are TGTGCCAGCAGATCGTGGGGGGCCAGCAATCAGCCCCAGCATTTT. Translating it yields CASRSWGASNQPQHF.

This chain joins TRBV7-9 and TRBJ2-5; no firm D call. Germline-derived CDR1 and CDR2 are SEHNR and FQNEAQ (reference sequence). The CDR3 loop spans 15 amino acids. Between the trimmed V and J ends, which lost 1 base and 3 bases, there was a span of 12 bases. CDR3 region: CASSLVGLSEETQYF. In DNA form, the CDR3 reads TGTGCCAGCAGCTTAGTAGGCCTAAGTGAAGAGACCCAGTACTTC.

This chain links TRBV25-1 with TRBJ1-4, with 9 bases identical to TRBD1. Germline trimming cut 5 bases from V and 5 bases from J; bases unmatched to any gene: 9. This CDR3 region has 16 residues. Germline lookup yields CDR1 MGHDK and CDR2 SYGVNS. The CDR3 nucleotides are TGTGCCAGCAGTAGGGACAGGGAAGATCAGAATGAAAAACTGTTTTTT. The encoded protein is CASSRDREDQNEKLFF. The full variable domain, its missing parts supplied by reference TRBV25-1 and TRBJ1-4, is EADIYQTPRYLVIGTGKKITLECSQTMGHDKMYWYQQDPGMELHLIHYSYGVNSTEKGDLSSESTVSRIRTEHFPLTLESARPSHTSQYLCASSRDREDQNEKLFFGSGTQLSVL.

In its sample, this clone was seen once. Here the CDR3 DNA reads TGTGCCAGCAGTCCCCGACAGGTCTGGGAGCAGTTCTTC. It encodes CASSPRQVWEQFF. The rearrangement links TRBV2 to TRBJ2-1; tentatively, D is TRBD1 (6 bases). Trimming stripped 5 bases from V and 10 bases from J, with 15 bases between. Per the germline V gene, CDR1 is SNHLY and CDR2 is FYNNEI. This CDR3 comprises 13 residues.

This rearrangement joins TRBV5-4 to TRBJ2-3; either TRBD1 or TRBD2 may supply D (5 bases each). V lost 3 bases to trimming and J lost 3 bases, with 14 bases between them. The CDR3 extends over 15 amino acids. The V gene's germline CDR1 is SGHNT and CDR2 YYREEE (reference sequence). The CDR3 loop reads CASSWGWAKTDTQYF. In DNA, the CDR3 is TGTGCCAGCAGCTGGGGGTGGGCCAAGACAGATACGCAGTATTTT.

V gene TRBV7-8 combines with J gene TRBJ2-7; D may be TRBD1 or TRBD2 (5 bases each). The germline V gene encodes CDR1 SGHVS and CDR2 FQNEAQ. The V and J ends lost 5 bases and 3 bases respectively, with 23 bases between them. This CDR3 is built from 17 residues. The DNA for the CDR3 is TGTGCCAGCAGCCGATTCCGGGACCCACCTCAATACTACGAGCAGTACTTC. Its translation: CASSRFRDPPQYYEQYF.

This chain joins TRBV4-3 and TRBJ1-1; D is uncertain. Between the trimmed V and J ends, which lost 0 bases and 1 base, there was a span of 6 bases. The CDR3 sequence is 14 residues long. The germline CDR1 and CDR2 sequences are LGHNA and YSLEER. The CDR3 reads CASSQDWTNTEAFF. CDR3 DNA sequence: TGCGCCAGCAGCCAAGATTGGACGAACACTGAAGCTTTCTTT.

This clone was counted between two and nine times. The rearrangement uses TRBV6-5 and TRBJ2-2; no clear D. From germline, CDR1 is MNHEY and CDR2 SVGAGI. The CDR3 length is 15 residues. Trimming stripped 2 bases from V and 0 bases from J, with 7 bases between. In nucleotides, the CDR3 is TGTGCCAGCAGTTACGGGATTACGAACACCGGGGAGCTGTTTTTT. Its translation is CASSYGITNTGELFF.

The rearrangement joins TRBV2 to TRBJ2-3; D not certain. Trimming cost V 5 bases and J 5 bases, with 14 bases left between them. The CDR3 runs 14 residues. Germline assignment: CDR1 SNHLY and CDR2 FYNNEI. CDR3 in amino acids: CASSTDSPEDTQYF. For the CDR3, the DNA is TGTGCCAGCAGTACTGACTCCCCCGAAGATACGCAGTATTTT.